The TCR beta chain under discussion was sequenced for a study of vaccination effects on CD4 cells after COVID-19. As for the study in general: Two convalescent patients each provided a sample, at 16 days and at one week before vaccination. The study, taken as a whole, reports: Spike-reactive clones present post-vaccine in convalescents were predominantly new vaccine-induced clones.

In the case of this clone: Its antigen is unidentified.

Per germline, CDR1 SGHVS and CDR2 FNYEAQ. With 0 bases clipped from V and 8 bases from J, the junction kept 11 bases outside the gene matches. CDR3 length: 17 amino acids. In the ViraFEST assay, antigen-specific CD4+ clonotypes were identified by expansion after peptide-pool stimulation. It was after approximately 11 days of culture that CD4+ T cells were isolated. Sometime from March through December 2020, the person acquired a SARS-CoV-2 infection that PCR confirmed. Sequencing was performed with immunoSEQ multiplex PCR; in TCRdb, only in-frame clones are kept and a portion is missing. The sample comprises 35,000 to 40,000 clones, about two thirds of which are singletons, and 17% rests with the top ten.

The clonotype was recovered from a human donor who had a prior SARS-CoV-2 infection. The chain recombines TRBV7-6 with TRBJ2-1; 9 nucleotides align to TRBD2. The source material was CD4+ T cells from PBMCs cultured with HCoV-NL63 spike peptides, sampled before COVID-19 vaccination. Here the CDR3 reads CASSLARGSGRQDEQFF. The CDR3 nucleotides are TGTGCCAGCAGCTTAGCGCGTGGGAGCGGGAGGCAGGATGAGCAGTTCTTC.